This T cell receptor beta chain was found in a study of blood T cells in healthy people across ages. Study results and limitations: Total diversity from one million sequenced T cells was likely underestimated. Fewer expanded clones and more diversity marked long-lived versus aged donors. With age, beta diversity per million T cells declined roughly linearly, significantly by 40 to 50.

The donors, all healthy, were Caucasians living in Russia, aged about 6 to 95. About this clonotype: Its antigen is currently unknown.

The CDR3 extends over 13 amino acids. V lost 5 bases to trimming and J lost 11 bases; unmatched junction nucleotides: 9. With a J-beta primer mix and a sample-barcoded 5' primer, a second PCR ran about 6 to 11 cycles. One entry per CDR3 protein, called by TCRdb with MiXCR from the 5' RACE reads. This sample has about 810,000 distinct CDR3 sequences; around 34% occur once, and the top ten carry 13%. This chain links TRBV12-3 or TRBV12-4 with TRBJ2-5; TRBD2 aligns across 9 bases. The sample taken for sequencing was blood. This clonotype was sampled from a young man in good health. The CDR3 bases are TGTGCCAGCAGTGTGGCGGGGGGGGATGAGCAGTACTTC. This codes for CASSVAGGDEQYF.